A selection of T cell receptor beta chains follows, all from one sample in a study of cytomegalovirus exposure and HLA in healthy donors. Using immunoSEQ multiplex PCR, the repertoire was profiled, and TCRdb retains in-frame clones only, with some absent. The profile shows around 140,000 clones, around 73% of them singletons. Source material: PBMCs. These receptors were taken from a female donor in good health and CMV-seronegative. Each CDR3 is given without its conserved first and last residue. A row's size may be missing; if present it is once, few, many or a size class.

ASSTGTGRRSETQY TRBV19 . TRBJ2-5
ASSSSGAYEQY TRBV11-2 . .
ASSLASGGETQY TRBV11-2 . TRBJ2-5
ASSLTGRDEKLF TRBV5-4 once TRBJ1-4
ASNPTGAYETQY TRBV5-5 . TRBJ2-5
ASSLARSQGGTEAF TRBV7-8 . TRBJ1-1
ASQPDLSYEQY TRBV2 . TRBJ2-7
ASSLGDRGSYGYT TRBV11-2 . TRBJ1-2
ASSAAALYNEQF TRBV19 . TRBJ2-1
ASSLTADAYEQY TRBV7-2 . TRBJ2-7
ASSSSGGQAF TRBV28 . TRBJ1-1
ASSSEGLRGSASYEQY TRBV7-2 . TRBJ2-7
ASSPRLAGGGNEQF TRBV11-2 . TRBJ2-1
ASSHRTGGNQPQH TRBV4-2 . TRBJ1-5
ASRATGRESRF TRBV11-1 few TRBJ2-1
ASSLPASGNSYEQY TRBV28 . TRBJ2-7
ASRRTGGGGELF TRBV19 . TRBJ2-2
ASKLPGLRETQY TRBV9 . TRBJ2-5
ASSYTDRGTEAF TRBV7-9 . TRBJ1-1
ASSLGRGPLSGNTIY TRBV7-2 . TRBJ1-3
ASSQDQGPSSGNTIY TRBV4-1 . TRBJ1-3
ASTPAGERGGNEQF TRBV28 . TRBJ2-1